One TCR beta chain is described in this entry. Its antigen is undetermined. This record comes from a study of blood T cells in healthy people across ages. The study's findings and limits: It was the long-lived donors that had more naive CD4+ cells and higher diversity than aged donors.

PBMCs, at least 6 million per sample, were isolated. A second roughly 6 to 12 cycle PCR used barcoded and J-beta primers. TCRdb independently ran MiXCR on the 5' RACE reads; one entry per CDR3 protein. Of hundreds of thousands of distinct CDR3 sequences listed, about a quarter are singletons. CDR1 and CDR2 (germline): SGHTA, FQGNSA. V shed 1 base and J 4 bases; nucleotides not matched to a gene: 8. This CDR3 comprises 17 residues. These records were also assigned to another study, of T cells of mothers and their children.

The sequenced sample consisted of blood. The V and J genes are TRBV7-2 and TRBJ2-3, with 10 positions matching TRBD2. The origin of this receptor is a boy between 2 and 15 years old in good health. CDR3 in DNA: TGTGCCAGCAGCTTAGAAGCTAGCGGGAGCTTTGCAGATACGCAGTATTTT. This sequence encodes CASSLEASGSFADTQYF.